This T cell receptor (beta chain) came from a study of blood T cell repertoires in COVID-19. Overall study: T cells, B-cell-depleted T cells, or PBMCs provided the cDNA or gDNA that served as material.

Germline CDR1 reads MDHEN; CDR2 reads SYDVKM. J lost 7 bases, V lost 3 bases, and 15 bases had no gene match. The CDR3 has 17 residues. Data came from immunoSEQ multiplex PCR; TCRdb stores just in-frame clones and leaves some out. This table has over 120,000 clones, around 89% appearing once. The clonotype comes from a man aged 60 to 69 with active or convalescent COVID-19. The source material was peripheral blood. The rearrangement joins TRBV28 to TRBJ2-5; TRBD2 agrees at 9 bases. DNA for the CDR3: TGTGCCAGCAGTTTTAAAACTAGCGGGCCCTTCCTTGTGACCCAGTACTTC. This codes for CASSFKTSGPFLVTQYF. Full variable domain (rest looked up from reference TRBV28 and TRBJ2-5): DVKVTQSSRYLVKRTGEKVFLECVQDMDHENMFWYRQDPGLGLRLIYFSYDVKMKEKGDIPEGYSVSREKKERFSLILESASTNQTSMYLCASSFKTSGPFLVTQYFGPGTRLLVL.